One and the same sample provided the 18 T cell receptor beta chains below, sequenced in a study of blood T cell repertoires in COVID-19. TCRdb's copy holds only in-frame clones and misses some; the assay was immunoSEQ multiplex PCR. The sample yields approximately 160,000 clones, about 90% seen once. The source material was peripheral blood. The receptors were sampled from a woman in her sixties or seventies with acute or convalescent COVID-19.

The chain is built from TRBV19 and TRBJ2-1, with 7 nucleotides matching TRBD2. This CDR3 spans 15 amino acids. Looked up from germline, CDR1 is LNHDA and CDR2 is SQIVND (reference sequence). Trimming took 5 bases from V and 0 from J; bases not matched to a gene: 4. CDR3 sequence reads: CASSRGESSYNEQFF. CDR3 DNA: TGTGCCAGTAGTCGGGGGGAAAGCTCCTACAATGAGCAGTTCTTC.

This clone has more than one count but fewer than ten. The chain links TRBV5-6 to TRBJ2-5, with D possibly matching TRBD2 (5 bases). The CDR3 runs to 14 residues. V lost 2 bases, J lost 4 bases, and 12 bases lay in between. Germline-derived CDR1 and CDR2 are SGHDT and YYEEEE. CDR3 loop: CASSFGGWGETQYF. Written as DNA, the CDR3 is TGTGCCAGCAGCTTCGGCGGGTGGGGAGAGACCCAGTACTTC.

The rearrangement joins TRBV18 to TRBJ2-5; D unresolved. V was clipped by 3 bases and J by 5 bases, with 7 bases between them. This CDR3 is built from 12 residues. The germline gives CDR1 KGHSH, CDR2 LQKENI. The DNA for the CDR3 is TGTGCCAGCTCACCCGCCGGGGAGACCCAGTACTTC. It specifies CASSPAGETQYF.

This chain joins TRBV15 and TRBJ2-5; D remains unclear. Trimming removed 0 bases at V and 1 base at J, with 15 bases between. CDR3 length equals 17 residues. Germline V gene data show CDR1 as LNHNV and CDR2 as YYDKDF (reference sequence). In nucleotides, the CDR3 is TGTGCCACCAGCAGAGACCACGGTCACAGTGCCCAAGAGACCCAGTACTTC. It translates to CATSRDHGHSAQETQYF.

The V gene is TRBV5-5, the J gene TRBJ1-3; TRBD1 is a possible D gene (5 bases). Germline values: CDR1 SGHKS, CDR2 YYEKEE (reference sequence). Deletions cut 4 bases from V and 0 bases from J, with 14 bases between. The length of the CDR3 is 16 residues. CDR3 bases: TGTGCCAGCAGCATAGAACAGGCAAGCTCTGGAAACACCATATATTTT. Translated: CASSIEQASSGNTIYF.

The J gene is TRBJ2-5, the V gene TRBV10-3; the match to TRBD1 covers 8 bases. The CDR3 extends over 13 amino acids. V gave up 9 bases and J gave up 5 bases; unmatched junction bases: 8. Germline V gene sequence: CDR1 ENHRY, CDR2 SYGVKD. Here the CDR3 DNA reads TGTGCCATAGGACAGGGATCCCAGGAGACCCAGTACTTC. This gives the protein CAIGQGSQETQYF.

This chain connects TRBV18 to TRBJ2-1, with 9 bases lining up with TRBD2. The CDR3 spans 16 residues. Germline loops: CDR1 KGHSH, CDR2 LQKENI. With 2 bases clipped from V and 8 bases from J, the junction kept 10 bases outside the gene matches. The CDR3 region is CASSPFPGTSIHEQFF. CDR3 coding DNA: TGTGCCAGCTCACCATTCCCCGGGACTAGCATCCATGAGCAGTTCTTC.

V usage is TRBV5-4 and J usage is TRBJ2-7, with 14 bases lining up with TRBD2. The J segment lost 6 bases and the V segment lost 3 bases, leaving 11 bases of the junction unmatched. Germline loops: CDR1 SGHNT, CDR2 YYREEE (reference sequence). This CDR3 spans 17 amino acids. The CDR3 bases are TGTGCCAGCAGCTCCATGACGACCGGACTAGCGGGAGGCGAGCAGTACTTC. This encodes CASSSMTTGLAGGEQYF.

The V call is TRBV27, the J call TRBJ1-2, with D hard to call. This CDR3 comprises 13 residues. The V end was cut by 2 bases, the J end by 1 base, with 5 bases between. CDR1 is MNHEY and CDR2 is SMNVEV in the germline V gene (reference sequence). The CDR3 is CASSLNSNYGYTF. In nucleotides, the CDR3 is TGTGCCAGCAGTTTAAACAGTAACTATGGCTACACCTTC.

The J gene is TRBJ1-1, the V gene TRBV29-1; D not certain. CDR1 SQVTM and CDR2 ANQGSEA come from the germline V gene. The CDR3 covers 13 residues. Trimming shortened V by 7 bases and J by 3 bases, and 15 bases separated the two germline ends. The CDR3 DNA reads TGCAGCGCTCAGTACCGTATGGACACTGAAGCTTTCTTT. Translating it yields CSAQYRMDTEAFF.

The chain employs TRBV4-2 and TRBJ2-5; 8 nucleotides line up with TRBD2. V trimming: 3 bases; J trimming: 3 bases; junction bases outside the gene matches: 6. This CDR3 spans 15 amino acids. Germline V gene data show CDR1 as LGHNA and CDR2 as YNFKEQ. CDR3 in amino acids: CASSHPGGPEETQYF. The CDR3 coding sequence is TGTGCCAGCAGCCACCCGGGGGGGCCAGAAGAGACCCAGTACTTC.

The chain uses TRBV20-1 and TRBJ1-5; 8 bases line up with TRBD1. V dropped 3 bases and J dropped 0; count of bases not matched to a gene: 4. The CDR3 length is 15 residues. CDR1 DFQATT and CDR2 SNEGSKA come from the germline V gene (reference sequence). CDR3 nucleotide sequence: TGCAGTGCTAGTTTGGGACAGGATAGCAATCAGCCCCAGCATTTT. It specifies CSASLGQDSNQPQHF.

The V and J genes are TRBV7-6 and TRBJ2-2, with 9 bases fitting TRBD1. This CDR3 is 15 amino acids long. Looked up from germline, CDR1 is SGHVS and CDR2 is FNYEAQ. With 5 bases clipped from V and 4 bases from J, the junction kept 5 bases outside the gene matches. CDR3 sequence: CASSRTGGGTGELFF. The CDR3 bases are TGTGCCAGCAGCCGAACAGGGGGCGGCACCGGGGAGCTGTTTTTT.

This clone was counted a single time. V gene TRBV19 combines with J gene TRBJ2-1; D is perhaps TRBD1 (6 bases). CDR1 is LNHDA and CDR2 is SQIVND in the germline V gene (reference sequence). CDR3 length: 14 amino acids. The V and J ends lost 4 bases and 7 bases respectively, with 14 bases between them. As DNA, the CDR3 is TGTGCCAGTAGTACCTGGACAGACCCGAATGAGCAGTTCTTC. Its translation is CASSTWTDPNEQFF. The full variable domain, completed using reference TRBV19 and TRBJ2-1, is DGGITQSPKYLFRKEGQNVTLSCEQNLNHDAMYWYRQDPGQGLRLIYYSQIVNDFQKGDIAEGYSVSREKKESFPLTVTSAQKNPTAFYLCASSTWTDPNEQFFGPGTRLTVL.

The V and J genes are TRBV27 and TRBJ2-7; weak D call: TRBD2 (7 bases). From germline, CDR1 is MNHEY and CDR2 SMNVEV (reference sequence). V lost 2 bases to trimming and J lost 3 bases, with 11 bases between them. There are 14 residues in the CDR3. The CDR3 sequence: CASSLQGGGYEQYF. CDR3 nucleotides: TGTGCCAGCAGTTTACAAGGGGGGGGCTACGAGCAGTACTTC.

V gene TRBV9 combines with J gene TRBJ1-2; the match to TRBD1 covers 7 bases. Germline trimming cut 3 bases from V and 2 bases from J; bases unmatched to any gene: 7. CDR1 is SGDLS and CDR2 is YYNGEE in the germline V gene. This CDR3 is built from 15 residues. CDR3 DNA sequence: TGTGCCAGCAGCGCGGAGACAGGGAAAAACTATGGCTACACCTTC. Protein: CASSAETGKNYGYTF.

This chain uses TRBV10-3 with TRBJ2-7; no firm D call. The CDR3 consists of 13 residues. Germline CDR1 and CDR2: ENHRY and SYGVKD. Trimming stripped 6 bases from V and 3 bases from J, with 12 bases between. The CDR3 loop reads CAIRDDGVYEQYF. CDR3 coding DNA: TGTGCCATCAGAGATGACGGAGTCTACGAGCAGTACTTC.

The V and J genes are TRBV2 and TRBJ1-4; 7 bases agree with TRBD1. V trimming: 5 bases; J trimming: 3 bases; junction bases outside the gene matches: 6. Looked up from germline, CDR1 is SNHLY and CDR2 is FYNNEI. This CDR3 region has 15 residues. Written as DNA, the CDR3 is TGTGCCAGCAGTCTTCAGACAGGGTCTAATGAAAAACTGTTTTTT. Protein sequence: CASSLQTGSNEKLFF. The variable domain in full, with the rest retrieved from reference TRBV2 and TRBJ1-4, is EPEVTQTPSHQVTQMGQEVILRCVPISNHLYFYWYRQILGQKVEFLVSFYNNEISEKSEIFDDQFSVERPDGSNFTLKIRSTKLEDSAMYFCASSLQTGSNEKLFFGSGTQLSVL.